Presented here are 5 T cell receptor beta chains from one specimen sequenced in a study of T cell responses to AZD1222 COVID-19 vaccine. Profiled with immunoSEQ multiplex PCR; TCRdb holds only in-frame clones, not every one. Here the sample spans nearly 95,000 clones, 90% being singletons. The specimen comprised peripheral blood, sampled on day 0 of AZD1222 vaccination. These receptors all come from an adult in good health.

This chain uses TRBV7-2 with TRBJ1-3, with D hard to call. The CDR3 is 14 residues long. Trimming shortened V by 1 base and J by 0 bases, and 4 bases separated the two germline ends. Germline-derived CDR1 and CDR2 are SGHTA and FQGNSA. For the CDR3, the DNA is TGTGCCAGCAGCTTAGGATCCTCTGGAAACACCATATATTTT. Amino acids: CASSLGSSGNTIYF.

The J gene is TRBJ2-2, the V gene TRBV14; 7 bases line up with TRBD1. The V gene's germline CDR1 is SGHDN and CDR2 FVKESK. V was clipped by 0 bases and J by 5 bases; unmatched bases: 9. The CDR3 contains 17 residues. CDR3 sequence reads: CASSQDSTTGRTGELFF. The CDR3 DNA sequence: TGTGCCAGCAGCCAAGATTCGACGACAGGGAGAACCGGGGAGCTGTTTTTT.

This clone has just one count. V is TRBV5-4 and J is TRBJ1-2; weak D call: TRBD1 (6 bases). Trimming took off 4 bases at V and 7 bases at J, with 17 bases between the two ends. Per the germline V gene, CDR1 is SGHNT and CDR2 is YYREEE (reference sequence). This CDR3 spans 14 amino acids. CDR3 in amino acids: CASSPGTSFFGYTF. The CDR3 region has the DNA TGTGCCAGCAGCCCCGGGACATCCTTCTTTGGCTACACCTTC. Combining the CDR3 with reference TRBV5-4 and TRBJ1-2 gives the whole variable domain ETGVTQSPTHLIKTRGQQVTLRCSSQSGHNTVSWYQQALGQGPQFIFQYYREEENGRGNFPPRFSGLQFPNYSSELNVNALELDDSALYLCASSPGTSFFGYTFGSGTRLTVV.

The chain has TRBV19 and TRBJ2-7, with 11 bases matching TRBD1. Losses at the gene ends were 5 bases for V and 6 bases for J; bases not matched to a gene: 9. The CDR3 has 15 amino acids. In germline, CDR1 is LNHDA, CDR2 SQIVND (reference sequence). In DNA form, the CDR3 reads TGTGCCAGTAGTGCCCCCGGGACAGGGGGGTTCGAGCAGTACTTC. It specifies CASSAPGTGGFEQYF.

This chain connects TRBV5-1 to TRBJ1-4, with no clear D. Germline CDR1 and CDR2: SGHRS and YFSETQ. The CDR3 runs 14 residues. The V end was cut by 5 bases, the J end by 4 bases, with 12 bases between. The CDR3: CASRSHGGNEKLFF. The DNA of the CDR3 is TGCGCCAGCAGGAGTCACGGCGGTAATGAAAAACTGTTTTTT.